These T cell receptor beta chains were read from a single sample in a study of glioma-infiltrating T cells after dendritic cell vaccination. Clones were sequenced by immunoSEQ multiplex PCR, and TCRdb holds only the in-frame ones, with some missing. The sample includes approximately 100,000 clones, around three quarters of them seen just once. Sequencing was performed on blood, taken before dendritic cell vaccination. The source of these receptors is a human donor with glioblastoma. Each CDR3 is given with its conserved first and last residue. The D gene is left open where the match is weak. Clone size, where shown, is once, few, many, or a class for clones that have expanded.

v_call,clone_size,j_call,d_call,cdr3_nt,cdr3_aa
TRBV18,once,TRBJ2-2,TRBD1,TGTGCCAGCTCACCACAGGACACAGGGGCCACCGGGGAGCTGTTTTTT,CASSPQDTGATGELFF
TRBV9,.,TRBJ2-1,TRBD2,TGTGCCAGCAGCGCCGGGGTGCCTAGCGGGAGTTCAATCTACGGCAATGAGCAGTTCTTC,CASSAGVPSGSSIYGNEQFF
TRBV5-1,.,TRBJ1-4,.,TGCGCCAGCAGCTTAACAGGAACCGCAACTAATGAAAAACTGTTTTTT,CASSLTGTATNEKLFF
TRBV5-1,.,TRBJ1-1,.,TGCGCCAGCAGCTCACGACGGGACACTGAAGCTTTCTTT,CASSSRRDTEAFF
TRBV28,.,TRBJ2-7,TRBD2,TGTGCCAGCATCCCTAGCGGGAGACGGTTTGATGAGCAGTACTTC,CASIPSGRRFDEQYF
TRBV7-3,.,TRBJ2-2,.,TGTGCCAGCAGCCTCGACTGGAACACCGGGGAGCTGTTTTTT,CASSLDWNTGELFF
TRBV6-5,once,TRBJ1-1,TRBD1,TGTGCCAGCAGTACTCAGGGGGCCCTGAACACTGAAGCTTTCTTT,CASSTQGALNTEAFF
TRBV10-3,.,TRBJ1-6,TRBD1,TGTGCCATCAGACCTACTACAGGGGGTTCCTATTCACCCCTCCACTTT,CAIRPTTGGSYSPLHF
TRBV11-1,.,TRBJ1-5,.,TGTGCCAGCAGCTTAGACACCAATCAGCCCCAGCATTTT,CASSLDTNQPQHF
TRBV10-1,.,TRBJ1-1,TRBD1,TGCGCCAGCAGTCGGACAGGGGAAACTGAAGCTTTCTTT,CASSRTGETEAFF
TRBV29-1,once,TRBJ2-1,TRBD1,TGCAGCGTGTGCCGGGACAGGGCGTTACGGGAGCAGTTCTTC,CSVCRDRALREQFF
TRBV7-9,.,TRBJ1-1,TRBD1,TGTGCCAGCAGCTACGGACAGGAGGCTTTCTTT,CASSYGQEAFF
TRBV28,.,TRBJ1-5,TRBD1,TGTGCCAGCAGTTTCCTCGGCCCTAGACAGGGACCAAATCAGCCCCAGCATTTT,CASSFLGPRQGPNQPQHF
TRBV18,.,TRBJ1-4,.,TGTGCCAGCTCACCGGGCCGGACTTCTAATGAAAAACTGTTTTTT,CASSPGRTSNEKLFF
TRBV9,.,TRBJ1-3,.,TGTGCCAGCAGCGTAGCACAGGGAGGGGTTGCCTCTGGAAACACCATATATTTT,CASSVAQGGVASGNTIYF
TRBV2,.,TRBJ2-7,.,TGTGCCAGTGGATTGCGGCACGAGCAGTACTTC,CASGLRHEQYF
TRBV18,.,TRBJ1-3,TRBD1,TGTGCCAGCTCATTCGAACAGGGGGTTCTGGAAAACACCATATATTTT,CASSFEQGVLENTIYF
TRBV6-6,.,TRBJ2-1,.,TGTGCCAGCAGTTACGCGGGATCCCGCCCCAATGAGCAGTTCTTC,CASSYAGSRPNEQFF
TRBV5-3,.,TRBJ1-6,TRBD1,TGTGCCAGAAGCCTAGGACAGGGTCAACCCCTCCACTTT,CARSLGQGQPLHF
TRBV19,.,TRBJ2-7,.,TGTGCCAGTAGTATAGTGGGCGCAGGGATGTTCGAGCAGTACTTC,CASSIVGAGMFEQYF
TRBV9,.,TRBJ2-2,.,TGTGCCAGCAGCGCGGGACTGCGAAACACCGGGGAGCTGTTTTTT,CASSAGLRNTGELFF
TRBV29-1,.,TRBJ2-1,.,TGCAGCGTTGAAGGGCCCCGGGGGACAGAGAGCTCCTACAATGAGCAGTTCTTC,CSVEGPRGTESSYNEQFF
TRBV5-6,.,TRBJ1-2,TRBD1,TGTGCCAGCAGCTGGACGCCGCCCGGGACAGTAGCTAACTATGGCTACACCTTC,CASSWTPPGTVANYGYTF
TRBV19,.,TRBJ1-3,.,TGTGCCAGTAAGCGGACCTACGACTCTGGAAACACCATATATTTT,CASKRTYDSGNTIYF
TRBV11-2,.,TRBJ2-7,TRBD1,TGTGCCAGCAGCTTAGCCGCCGGACAGGGTAACGAGCAGTACTTC,CASSLAAGQGNEQYF
TRBV2,.,TRBJ1-2,TRBD1,TGTGCCAGCAGGAGGGGTATCCCGGGACAGGGGTCCCTTAACTATGGCTACACCTTC,CASRRGIPGQGSLNYGYTF
TRBV7-2,once,TRBJ2-6,.,TGTGCCAGCAGCGCACCCCGGACAGCCACCTCTGGGGCCAACGTCCTGACTTTC,CASSAPRTATSGANVLTF
TRBV19,once,TRBJ1-5,.,TGTGCCAGTAGTATAGACCGTTATAGCAATCAGCCCCAGCATTTT,CASSIDRYSNQPQHF
TRBV5-1,.,TRBJ2-7,TRBD2,TGCGCCAGCAGCTTGGTCCCTAGCGGGCCCGATTCCTACGAGCAGTACTTC,CASSLVPSGPDSYEQYF
TRBV6-6,.,TRBJ1-2,.,TGTGCCAGCAGTTCGTGGCAGTTCTATGGCTACACCTTC,CASSSWQFYGYTF
TRBV2,.,TRBJ2-2,TRBD1,TGTGCCAGCATCATACAGGGGGCCGGAGTTGGCACCGGGGAGCTGTTTTTT,CASIIQGAGVGTGELFF
TRBV7-3,.,TRBJ2-2,TRBD2,TGTGCCAGCAGCCCACATCCGGGACTAGCGGGAGTGACCGGGGAGCTGTTTTTT,CASSPHPGLAGVTGELFF
TRBV15,.,TRBJ1-1,.,TGTGCCACCAGCCAGGGTGGGGGGTACACTGAAGCTTTCTTT,CATSQGGGYTEAFF
TRBV7-9,.,TRBJ2-2,TRBD2,TGTGCCAGCACGTTCGGCGGGAGACGATCGAACACCGGGGAGCTGTTTTTT,CASTFGGRRSNTGELFF
TRBV19,.,TRBJ1-5,.,TGTGCCAGTAGTATCTTCAGGGGACCCGGCAATCAGCCCCAGCATTTT,CASSIFRGPGNQPQHF
TRBV10-3,.,TRBJ2-3,TRBD1,TGTGCCATCAGTGACCATCCGGTCAGGGGGTCCAGCACAGATACGCAGTATTTT,CAISDHPVRGSSTDTQYF
TRBV5-1,.,TRBJ2-1,TRBD2,TGCGCCAGCAGCTTGTCACTAGCGGGGCTTGGGGCTGCCTACAATGAGCAGTTCTTC,CASSLSLAGLGAAYNEQFF
TRBV7-2,.,TRBJ2-3,.,TGTGCCAGCAGCGCGGACAGTAGCACAGATACGCAGTATTTT,CASSADSSTDTQYF
TRBV5-1,.,TRBJ2-1,.,TGCGCCAGCAGCCAGGCAGGCTATGAGCAGTTCTTC,CASSQAGYEQFF
TRBV6-1,.,TRBJ2-1,.,TGTGCCAGCAGTGAAGTAGGCCGAGGTGAGCAGTTCTTC,CASSEVGRGEQFF
TRBV20-1,.,TRBJ1-2,TRBD1,TGCAGTGCTGGGGACAGGGGGGGCTACACCTTC,CSAGDRGGYTF
TRBV5-4,.,TRBJ1-3,TRBD1,TGTGCCAGCAGCTTGGTGACAGGGGGGAGCTCTGGAAACACCATATATTTT,CASSLVTGGSSGNTIYF
TRBV7-9,.,TRBJ2-2,.,TGTGCCAGCAGGTCGGATCAGGGGAAGAACACCGGGGAGCTGTTTTTT,CASRSDQGKNTGELFF
TRBV18,.,TRBJ2-3,.,TGTGCCAGCTCACCAACGGCGAGGGGGAACACAGATACGCAGTATTTT,CASSPTARGNTDTQYF
TRBV5-1,.,TRBJ2-5,TRBD2,TGCGCCAGCAGCTTGTTCCTAGCGGGAGAAGGGGAGACCCAGTACTTC,CASSLFLAGEGETQYF
TRBV28,.,TRBJ2-7,TRBD1,TGTGCCAGCAGCCGGACAGGGGGCTTATACGAGCAGTACTTC,CASSRTGGLYEQYF
TRBV6-1,few,TRBJ1-3,TRBD1,TGTGCCAGCAGAGGGACAGGGTCTGGAAACACCATATATTTT,CASRGTGSGNTIYF
TRBV5-6,.,TRBJ1-5,.,TGTGCCAGCAGCTGGGGCGCCAATCAGCCCCAGCATTTT,CASSWGANQPQHF
TRBV4-1,.,TRBJ1-6,.,TGCGCCAGCAGCCAAGCCGGGTTGGATTCACCCCTCCACTTT,CASSQAGLDSPLHF
TRBV5-4,.,TRBJ2-3,TRBD1,TGTGCCAGCGGGGCGGGACAGGGTCAAGATACGCAGTATTTT,CASGAGQGQDTQYF
TRBV5-5,.,TRBJ1-2,.,TGTGCCAGCAGCTTGGTACGGTATGAGGATAACTATGGCTACACCTTC,CASSLVRYEDNYGYTF
TRBV12-5,.,TRBJ2-5,.,TGTGCTAGTGGTTTGGTACAGGGGGGAGCGGGGTACCAAGAGACCCAGTACTTC,CASGLVQGGAGYQETQYF
TRBV7-3,.,TRBJ1-5,TRBD1,TGTGCCAGCAGCTTACCCTTAGCAGGGGGACCAAATCAGCCCCAGCATTTT,CASSLPLAGGPNQPQHF